This T cell receptor (beta chain) was sequenced for a study of T cell repertoires in ileal Crohn's disease. Study-wide results and caveats: Active smokers at surgery had more clonal expansions than non-smokers.

Time point given: neoterminal ileum biopsy at postoperative endoscopy, about 6 months after surgery. Germline CDR1 reads MNHEY; CDR2 reads SMNVEV (reference sequence). The CDR3 has 14 residues. Trimming took off 0 bases at V and 2 bases at J, with 7 bases between the two ends. TCRdb's table, derived via immunoSEQ multiplex PCR, lists solely in-frame clones and lacks some. Here the sample spans about 62,000 clones, roughly 91% being singletons. To note about this clone: As yet, its antigen is unknown.

The V gene is TRBV27, the J gene TRBJ1-2; D perhaps matches TRBD1 (6 bases). The source material was ileal tissue. The clonotype was recovered from an adult with Crohn's disease. The CDR3 bases are TGTGCCAGCAGTTTATCGCAGGGGAACTATGGCTACACCTTC. It translates to CASSLSQGNYGYTF.